This TCR beta chain stems from a study of cytomegalovirus exposure and HLA in healthy donors. Details on this clone: Its antigen remains unidentified.

This CDR3 spans 16 amino acids. Germline CDR1 reads SEHNR; CDR2 reads FQNEAQ (reference sequence). Study-level points and caveats: Later analysis associated a missense DCLRE1C variant with TCR beta V- and J-gene trimming. Per published reports, the classifier diagnosed cytomegalovirus status with high specificity and sensitivity.

Primers for the PCR totalled 60 Vbeta and 13 Jbeta. Per the original methods: In a later analysis, the count reached tens of millions of unique TCR beta chains, with 8.5 million to 14 million shared. Data came from immunoSEQ multiplex PCR; TCRdb stores just in-frame clones and leaves some out. V and J calls and clone size are given by that table; D and trimming were obtained from the DNA. The sample yields about 190,000 clones, around 87% seen once. Sequences were obtained from PBMCs. V gene TRBV7-9 combines with J gene TRBJ2-5; TRBD2 agrees at 9 bases. The DNA end is a closer match to TRBJ2-7, so the J assignment may be wrong. This clonotype was obtained from a young man in good health and CMV-seronegative. The CDR3 coding sequence is TGTGCCAGCAGCCCCCGACTAGCGGCTACATCCTACGAGCAGTACTTC. This sequence encodes CASSPRLAATSYEQYF.